Detailed here is one TCR beta chain. This sample was included in a study of CD8 T cells in Susac syndrome. There are 11 residues in the CDR3. J was trimmed by 14 bases and V by 3 bases; bases with no gene match: 7. Germline CDR1 reads DFQATT; CDR2 reads SNEGSKA (reference sequence). Random-hexamer reverse transcription was applied to roughly 0.5 to 1 ug RNA. Amplification of TCR beta CDR3 was carried out by immunoSEQ multiplex PCR, which covered 54 Vbeta and 13 Jbeta segments. Each CDR3 protein is one row after TCRdb ran MiXCR on the immunoSEQ multiplex PCR reads. The sample includes around 170,000 distinct CDR3 sequences, around 94% of them seen just once.

The clonotype originates from a human donor with Susac syndrome. The rearrangement links TRBV20-1 to TRBJ2-1; 7 nucleotides match TRBD2. The source material was CD4+ T cells from PBMCs. The CDR3 is CSARASGAEFF. The CDR3 DNA reads as TGCAGTGCTAGGGCGAGCGGGGCAGAGTTCTTC.